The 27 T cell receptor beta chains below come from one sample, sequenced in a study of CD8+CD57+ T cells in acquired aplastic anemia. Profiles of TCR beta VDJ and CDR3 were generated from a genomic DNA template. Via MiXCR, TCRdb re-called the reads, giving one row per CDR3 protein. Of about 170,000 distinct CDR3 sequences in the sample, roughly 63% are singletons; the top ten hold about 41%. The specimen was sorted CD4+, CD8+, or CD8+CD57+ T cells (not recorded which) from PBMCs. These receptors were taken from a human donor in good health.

As DNA, the CDR3 is TGTGCCAGCAGCGCGGGACTAGCGAGCACAGATACGCAGTATTTT. It translates to CASSAGLASTDTQYF. The chain links TRBV12-3 or TRBV12-4 to TRBJ2-3; 10 nucleotides agree with TRBD2. V lost 6 bases, J lost 0 bases, and 3 bases stayed unmatched. The CDR3 totals 15 residues.

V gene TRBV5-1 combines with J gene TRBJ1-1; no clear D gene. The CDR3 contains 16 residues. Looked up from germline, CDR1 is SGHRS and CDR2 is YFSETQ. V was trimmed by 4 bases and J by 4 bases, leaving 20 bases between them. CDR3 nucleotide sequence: TGCGCCAGCAGCCGACCTACAGAGGCTGTAGGCACTGAAGCTTTCTTT. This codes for CASSRPTEAVGTEAFF.

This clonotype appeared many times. CDR3 sequence (DNA): TGTGCCAGCAGTCCCGGGACAGGGGGCGAGACCCAGTACTTC. It yields the protein CASSPGTGGETQYF. The chain carries TRBV6-5 and TRBJ2-5, with 12 bases aligning to TRBD1. Germline V CDR1 and CDR2: MNHEY, SVGAGI. The CDR3 loop spans 14 amino acids. After removal of 5 bases from V and 5 bases from J, the junction contained 3 bases not matched to a gene.

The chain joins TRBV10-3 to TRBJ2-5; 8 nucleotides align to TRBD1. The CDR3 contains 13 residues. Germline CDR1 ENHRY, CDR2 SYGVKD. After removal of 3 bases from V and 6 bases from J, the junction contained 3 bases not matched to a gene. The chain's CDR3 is CAISDGQGQTQYF. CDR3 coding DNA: TGTGCCATCAGTGACGGACAGGGTCAGACCCAGTACTTC.

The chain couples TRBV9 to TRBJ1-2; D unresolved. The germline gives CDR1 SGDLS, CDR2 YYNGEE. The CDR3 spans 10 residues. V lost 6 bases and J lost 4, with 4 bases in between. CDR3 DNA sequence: TGTGCCAGCAAGTCCTATGGCTACACCTTC. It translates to CASKSYGYTF.

CDR3 region: CATSPTSGRANEQFF. The DNA of the CDR3 is TGTGCCACCAGTCCAACTAGCGGGAGGGCCAATGAGCAGTTCTTC. This chain joins TRBV24-1 and TRBJ2-1; TRBD2 matches at 13 bases. Germline CDR1 is KGHDR and CDR2 is SFDVKD. The CDR3 consists of 15 residues. The J segment lost 6 bases and the V segment lost 6 bases, leaving 4 bases of the junction unmatched.

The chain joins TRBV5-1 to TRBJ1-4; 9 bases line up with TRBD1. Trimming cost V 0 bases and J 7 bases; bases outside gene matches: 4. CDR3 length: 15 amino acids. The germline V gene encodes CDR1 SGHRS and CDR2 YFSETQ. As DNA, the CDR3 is TGCGCCAGCAGCTTGGGGACAGGGGACGTTGAAAAACTGTTTTTT. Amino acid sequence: CASSLGTGDVEKLFF.

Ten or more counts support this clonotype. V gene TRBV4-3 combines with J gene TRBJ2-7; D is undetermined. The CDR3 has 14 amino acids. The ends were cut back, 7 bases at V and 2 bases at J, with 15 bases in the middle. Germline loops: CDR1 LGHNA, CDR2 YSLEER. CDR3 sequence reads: CASKEWASAYEQYF. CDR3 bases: TGCGCCAGCAAGGAGTGGGCCTCAGCCTACGAGCAGTACTTC.

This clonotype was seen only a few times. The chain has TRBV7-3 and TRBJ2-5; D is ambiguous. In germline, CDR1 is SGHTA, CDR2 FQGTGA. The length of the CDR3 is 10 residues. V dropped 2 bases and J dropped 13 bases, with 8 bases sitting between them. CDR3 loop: CASSLETWYF. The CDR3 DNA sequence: TGTGCCAGCAGCTTAGAAACTTGGTACTTC. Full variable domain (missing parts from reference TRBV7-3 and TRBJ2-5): GAGVSQTPSNKVTEKGKYVELRCDPISGHTALYWYRQSLGQGPEFLIYFQGTGAADDSGLPNDRFFAVRPEGSVSTLKIQRTERGDSAVYLCASSLETWYFGPGTRLLVL.

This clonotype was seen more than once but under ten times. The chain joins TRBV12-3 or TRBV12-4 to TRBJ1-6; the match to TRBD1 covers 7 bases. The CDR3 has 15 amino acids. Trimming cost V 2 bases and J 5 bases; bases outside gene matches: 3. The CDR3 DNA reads TGTGCCAGCAGTTTACGACAGGGCGATAATTCACCCCTCCACTTT. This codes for CASSLRQGDNSPLHF.

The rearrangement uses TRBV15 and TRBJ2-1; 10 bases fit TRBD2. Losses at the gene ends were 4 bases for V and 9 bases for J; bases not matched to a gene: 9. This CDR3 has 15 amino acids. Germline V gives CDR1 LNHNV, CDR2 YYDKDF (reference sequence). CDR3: CATSMLAGVWGEQFF. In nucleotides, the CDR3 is TGTGCCACCAGCATGCTAGCGGGAGTGTGGGGTGAGCAGTTCTTC. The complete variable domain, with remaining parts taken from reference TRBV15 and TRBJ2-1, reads DAMVIQNPRYQVTQFGKPVTLSCSQTLNHNVMYWYQQKSSQAPKLLFHYYDKDFNNEADTPDNFQSRRPNTSFCFLDIRSPGLGDTAMYLCATSMLAGVWGEQFFGPGTRLTVL.

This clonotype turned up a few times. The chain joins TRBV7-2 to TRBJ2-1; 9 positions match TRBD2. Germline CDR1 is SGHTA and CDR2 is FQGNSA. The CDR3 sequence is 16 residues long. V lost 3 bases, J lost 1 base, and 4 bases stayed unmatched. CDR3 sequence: CASSFSGSASYNEQFF. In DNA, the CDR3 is TGTGCCAGCAGCTTTAGCGGGAGTGCGTCCTACAATGAGCAGTTCTTC.

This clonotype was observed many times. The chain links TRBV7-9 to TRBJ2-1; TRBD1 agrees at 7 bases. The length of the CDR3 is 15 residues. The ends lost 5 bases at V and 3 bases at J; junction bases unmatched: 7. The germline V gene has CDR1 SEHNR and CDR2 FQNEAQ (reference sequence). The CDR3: CASSVGTVNYNEQFF. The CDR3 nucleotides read TGTGCCAGCAGCGTAGGGACAGTAAACTACAATGAGCAGTTCTTC.

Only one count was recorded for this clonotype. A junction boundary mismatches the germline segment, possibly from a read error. The CDR3 coding sequence is TGTGCCAGGAGCTCAACAGTCGCCGGGGGAAGGTCCTCTGGAAACACCATATATTTT. It is translated as CARSSTVAGGRSSGNTIYF. The chain couples TRBV7-2 to TRBJ1-3; tentative D call: TRBD1 (5 bases). The germline V gene encodes CDR1 SGHTA and CDR2 FQGNSA. The CDR3 is 19 amino acids.

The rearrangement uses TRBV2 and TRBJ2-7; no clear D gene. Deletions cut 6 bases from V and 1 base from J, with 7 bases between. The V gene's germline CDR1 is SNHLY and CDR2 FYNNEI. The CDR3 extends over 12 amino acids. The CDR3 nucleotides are TGTGCCAGCAGGCCCGGGTCCTACGAGCAGTACTTC. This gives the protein CASRPGSYEQYF.

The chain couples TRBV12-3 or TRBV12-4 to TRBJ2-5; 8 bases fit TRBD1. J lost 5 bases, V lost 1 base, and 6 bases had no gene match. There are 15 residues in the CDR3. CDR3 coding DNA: TGTGCCAGCAGTTTAGGGACAGGGATATTGGAGACCCAGTACTTC. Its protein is CASSLGTGILETQYF.

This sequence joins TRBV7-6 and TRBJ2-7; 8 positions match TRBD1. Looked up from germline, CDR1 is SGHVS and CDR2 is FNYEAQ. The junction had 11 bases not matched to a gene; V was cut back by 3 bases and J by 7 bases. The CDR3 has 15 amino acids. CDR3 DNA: TGTGCCAGCAGCTTGGCGACAGGGGCCTTCGCGGAGCAGTACTTC. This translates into CASSLATGAFAEQYF.

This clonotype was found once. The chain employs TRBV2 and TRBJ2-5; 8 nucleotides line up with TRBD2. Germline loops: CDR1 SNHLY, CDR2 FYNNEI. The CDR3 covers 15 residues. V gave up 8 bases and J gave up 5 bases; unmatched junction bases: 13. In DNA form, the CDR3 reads TGTGCCAGCGAGGTCGGTTCCGGGGGGGGCGAGACCCAGTACTTC. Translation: CASEVGSGGGETQYF.

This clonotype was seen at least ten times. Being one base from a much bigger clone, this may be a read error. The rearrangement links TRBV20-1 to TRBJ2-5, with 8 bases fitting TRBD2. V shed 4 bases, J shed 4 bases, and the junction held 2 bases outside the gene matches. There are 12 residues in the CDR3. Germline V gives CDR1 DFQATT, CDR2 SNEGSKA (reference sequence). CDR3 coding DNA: TGCAGTGCTAAAACTAGCGGAGAGACCCAGTACTTC. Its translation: CSAKTSGETQYF.

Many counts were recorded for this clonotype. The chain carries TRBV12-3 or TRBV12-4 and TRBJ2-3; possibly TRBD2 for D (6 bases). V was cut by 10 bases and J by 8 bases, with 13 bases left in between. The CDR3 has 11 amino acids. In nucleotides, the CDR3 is TGTGCCAACGACAAGGGAGGTACGCAGTATTTT. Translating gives CANDKGGTQYF.

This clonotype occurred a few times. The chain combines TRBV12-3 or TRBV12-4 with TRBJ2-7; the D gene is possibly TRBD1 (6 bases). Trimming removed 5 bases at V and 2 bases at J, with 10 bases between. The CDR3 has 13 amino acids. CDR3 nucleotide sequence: TGTGCCAGCAGTGTGGACAGAACCTACGAGCAGTACTTC. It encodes CASSVDRTYEQYF.

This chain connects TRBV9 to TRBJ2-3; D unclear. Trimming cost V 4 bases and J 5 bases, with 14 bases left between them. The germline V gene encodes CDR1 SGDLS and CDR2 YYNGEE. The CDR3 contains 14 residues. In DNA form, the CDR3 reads TGTGCCAGCAGCCCGCGTCCCCCGCGAGATACGCAGTATTTT. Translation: CASSPRPPRDTQYF.

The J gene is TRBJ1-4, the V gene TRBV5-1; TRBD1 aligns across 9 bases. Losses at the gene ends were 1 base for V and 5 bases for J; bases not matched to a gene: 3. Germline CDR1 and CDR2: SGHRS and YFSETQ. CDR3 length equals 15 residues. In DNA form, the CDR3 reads TGCGCCAGCAGCTTGATCGGGACAGGGAATGAAAAACTGTTTTTT. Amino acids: CASSLIGTGNEKLFF.

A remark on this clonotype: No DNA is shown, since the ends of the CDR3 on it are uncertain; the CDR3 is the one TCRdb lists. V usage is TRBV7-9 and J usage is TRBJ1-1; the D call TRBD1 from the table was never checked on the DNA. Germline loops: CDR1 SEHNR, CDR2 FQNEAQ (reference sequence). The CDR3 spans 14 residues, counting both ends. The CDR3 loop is CASSFGPGNTEAFF.

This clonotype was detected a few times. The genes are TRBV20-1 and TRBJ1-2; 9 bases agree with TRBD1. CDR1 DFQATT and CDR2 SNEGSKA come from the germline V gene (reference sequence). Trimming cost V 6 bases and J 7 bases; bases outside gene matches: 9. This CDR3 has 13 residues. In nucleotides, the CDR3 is TGCAGTGCCAATGAGGGACAGGGTCGTGGCTACACCTTC. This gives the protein CSANEGQGRGYTF.

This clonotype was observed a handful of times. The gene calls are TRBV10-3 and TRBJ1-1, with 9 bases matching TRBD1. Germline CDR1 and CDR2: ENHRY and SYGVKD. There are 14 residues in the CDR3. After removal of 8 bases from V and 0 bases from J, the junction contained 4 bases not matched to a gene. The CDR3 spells CAISRQGVNTEAFF. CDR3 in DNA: TGTGCCATCTCTAGACAGGGGGTGAACACTGAAGCTTTCTTT.

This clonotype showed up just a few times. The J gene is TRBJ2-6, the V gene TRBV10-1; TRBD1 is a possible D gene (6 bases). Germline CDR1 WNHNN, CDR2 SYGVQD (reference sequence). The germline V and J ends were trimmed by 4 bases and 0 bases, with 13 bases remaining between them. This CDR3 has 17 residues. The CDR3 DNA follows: TGCGCCAGCAGTGGGACAGACAACATCTCTGGGGCCAACGTCCTGACTTTC. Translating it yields CASSGTDNISGANVLTF.